This T cell receptor beta chain is drawn from a study of T cell repertoires in cytomegalovirus infection. Study details: Public TCR beta signature analysis indicated the presence of both CMV infection and matching HLA type.

The CDR3 sequence is 12 residues long. CDR1 and CDR2 (germline): SEHNR, FQNEAQ (reference sequence). V lost 5 bases and J 8 bases, leaving 12 bases between the germline ends. TCRdb reprocessed the reads with MiXCR, giving one entry per CDR3 protein. The sample contains about 740,000 distinct CDR3 sequences, about 40% of which appear only once. Study-wide results and caveats: In two of eight donors, the top clonotype was HLA-C-restricted CMV-specific.

Concerning this clonotype: Its specificity is not known.

The TCR originated in a human donor in good health (CMV status not recorded). Some clones in this sample may be carry-over from other donors' samples. What was sequenced was PBMCs. V is TRBV7-9 and J is TRBJ2-5; no firm D call. CDR3 DNA: TGTGCCAGCAGCCCCTCCTTGTCCACCCAGTACTTC. Protein: CASSPSLSTQYF. Full variable domain (missing parts from reference TRBV7-9 and TRBJ2-5): DTGVSQNPRHKITKRGQNVTFRCDPISEHNRLYWYRQTLGQGPEFLTYFQNEAQLEKSRLLSDRFSAERPKGSFSTLEIQRTEQGDSAMYLCASSPSLSTQYFGPGTRLLVL.